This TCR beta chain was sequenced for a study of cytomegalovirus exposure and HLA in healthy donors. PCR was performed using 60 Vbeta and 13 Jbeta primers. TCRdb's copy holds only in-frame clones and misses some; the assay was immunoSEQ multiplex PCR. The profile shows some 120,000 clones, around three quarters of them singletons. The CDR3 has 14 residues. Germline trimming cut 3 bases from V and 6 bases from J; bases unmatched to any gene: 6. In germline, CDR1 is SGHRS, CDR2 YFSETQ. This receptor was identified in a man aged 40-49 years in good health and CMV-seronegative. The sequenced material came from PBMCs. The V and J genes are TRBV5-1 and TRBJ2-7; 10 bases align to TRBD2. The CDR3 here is CASSSGTSVLEQYF. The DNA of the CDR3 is TGCGCCAGCAGCTCCGGGACTAGCGTCCTCGAGCAGTACTTC.